Following are 4 T cell receptor beta chains from one sample sequenced in a study of metastatic and nonmetastatic thyroid tumors. No treatment had been given to any patient before thyroid surgery. MiXCR reprocessed the PCR reads for TCRdb. This sample has 45,000 or so clones, with about 4.2% found just once. The sample taken for sequencing was blood. Source of these receptors: a female donor with papillary thyroid cancer or a benign thyroid nodule (not recorded which). Some clones in this sample may be carry-over from other donors' samples.

There are many counts of this clone. The chain uses TRBV20-1 and TRBJ1-2; D is perhaps TRBD1 (5 bases). Deletions cut 4 bases from V and 8 bases from J, with 11 bases between. CDR3 length: 11 amino acids. CDR1 is DFQATT, CDR2 SNEGSKA, per germline (reference sequence). The CDR3 is CSAKTTAGYTF. The CDR3 DNA sequence: TGCAGTGCTAAAACGACAGCAGGCTACACCTTC.

This clone has ten or more counts. V and J are TRBV24-1 and TRBJ1-1; 8 bases agree with TRBD1. J lost 1 base, V lost 6 bases, and 6 bases had no gene match. Germline V gene sequence: CDR1 KGHDR, CDR2 SFDVKD. CDR3 length equals 15 residues. The CDR3, as DNA: TGTGCCACCAGTCCGACAGGGGTGGGGAACACTGAAGCTTTCTTT. Residues: CATSPTGVGNTEAFF.

This clone has a handful of counts. The chain links TRBV28 to TRBJ2-5, with 10 bases fitting TRBD1. The germline gives CDR1 MDHEN, CDR2 SYDVKM. The V and J ends lost 5 bases and 2 bases, in that order; junction bases with no gene match: 2. The CDR3 is 14 residues long. For the CDR3, the DNA is TGTGCCAGCAGTCCGGACAGGGGGCAAGAGACCCAGTACTTC. It yields the protein CASSPDRGQETQYF. The complete variable domain, with remaining parts taken from reference TRBV28 and TRBJ2-5, reads DVKVTQSSRYLVKRTGEKVFLECVQDMDHENMFWYRQDPGLGLRLIYFSYDVKMKEKGDIPEGYSVSREKKERFSLILESASTNQTSMYLCASSPDRGQETQYFGPGTRLLVL.

This clone was seen at least ten times. V gene TRBV4-1 combines with J gene TRBJ2-6; D is uncertain. Trimming took off 1 base at V and 0 bases at J, with 13 bases between the two ends. Germline CDR1 reads MGHRA; CDR2 reads YSYEKL. The CDR3 runs to 18 residues. The CDR3 region has the DNA TGCGCCAGCAGCCAAGTTTCAGACCCTTTCTCTGGGGCCAACGTCCTGACTTTC. Amino acids: CASSQVSDPFSGANVLTF.